The 10 T cell receptor beta chains below were found in one sample sequenced in a study of blood T cell repertoires in COVID-19 (dated by TCRdb to about 2020). Library construction relied on the immunoSEQ multiplex PCR assay. This immuneACCESS table, as held by TCRdb, lists in-frame sequences with V and J called but not all clones. Of the missing ones, under half trace to an unresolved V gene in checked studies; the others have no known cause. The sample table lists over 120,000 clones, 70% to 90% of them with a count of one. The ten largest clonotypes hold about 4.5% of the sample. Sequenced sample: PBMCs or T cells enriched from blood (not recorded which). Receptors were obtained from a man aged 45-60 years who had recovered from COVID-19.

In its sample, this clone was seen a few times. This chain connects TRBV3-1 (or the pseudogene TRBV3-2) to TRBJ1-6; 10 bases are shared with TRBD1. CDR3 length: 15 amino acids. Germline CDR1 is LGHDT and CDR2 is YNNKEL (reference sequence). V lost 4 bases, J lost 10 bases, and 7 bases stayed unmatched. The CDR3 DNA sequence: TGTGCCAGCAGCCTTAGGACAGGGGGGTTGTCACCCCTCCACTTT. Protein: CASSLRTGGLSPLHF.

The J gene is TRBJ2-1, the V gene TRBV18; maybe TRBD2 (5 bases). The CDR3 loop spans 15 amino acids. V was pared by 3 bases and J by 2 bases, with 11 bases between. Germline CDR1 and CDR2: KGHSH and LQKENI. The CDR3 sequence is CASSPGAAAYNEQFF. The CDR3 DNA sequence: TGTGCCAGCTCACCGGGAGCGGCCGCCTACAATGAGCAGTTCTTC.

This sequence joins TRBV10-2 and TRBJ1-5; unclear D gene. Germline V gene lookup returns CDR1 WSHSY and CDR2 SAAADI. This CDR3 is 14 amino acids long. Trimming shortened V by 4 bases and J by 0 bases, and 7 bases separated the two germline ends. The CDR3 loop is CASSGGYSNQPQHF. The DNA for the CDR3 is TGCGCCAGCAGTGGCGGGTATAGCAATCAGCCCCAGCATTTT.

The chain carries TRBV18 and TRBJ2-7; D is possibly TRBD1 (6 bases). Germline V gene data show CDR1 as KGHSH and CDR2 as LQKENI. The CDR3 spans 14 residues. Trimming removed 2 bases from V and 0 bases from J, with 8 bases in between. CDR3 sequence (DNA): TGTGCCAGCTCACCAACAGGGAGCTCCTACGAGCAGTACGTC. Its translation is CASSPTGSSYEQYV.

This clone is a singleton in its sample. The chain has TRBV6-5 and TRBJ1-1, with unresolved D. The CDR3 has 14 residues. Trimming took off 5 bases at V and 8 bases at J, with 18 bases between the two ends. Germline CDR1 is MNHEY and CDR2 is SVGAGI. CDR3 sequence (DNA): TGTGCCAGCAGTCGTAATACATCCCCAGAAGAAGCTTTCTTT. This encodes CASSRNTSPEEAFF.

For this clone: Within the sample, other DNA sequences also encode this same CDR3. The V gene is TRBV28, the J gene TRBJ1-2, with 7 bases identical to TRBD1. This CDR3 is built from 14 residues. V shed 6 bases, J shed 2 bases, and the junction held 6 bases outside the gene matches. Germline loops: CDR1 MDHEN, CDR2 SYDVKM. CDR3 in DNA: TGTGCCAGCAGCTCCGGGACAGCCAACTATGGCTACACCTTC. Translating it yields CASSSGTANYGYTF.

The gene calls are TRBV28 and TRBJ2-7, with 10 bases that match TRBD2. There are 15 residues in the CDR3. V gave up 6 bases and J gave up 4 bases; unmatched junction bases: 9. Germline CDR1 reads MDHEN; CDR2 reads SYDVKM. The CDR3 DNA reads as TGTGCCAGCAGCTTAACCGGGACTAGCGCGTACGAGCAGTACTTC. It specifies CASSLTGTSAYEQYF.

The gene calls are TRBV2 and TRBJ1-2, with a weak D call TRBD1 (6 bases). Germline V gene lookup returns CDR1 SNHLY and CDR2 FYNNEI. V lost 10 bases and J 8 bases, leaving 23 bases between the germline ends. The CDR3 contains 14 residues. The chain's CDR3 is CATTGQNGEEGYTF. The CDR3 bases are TGTGCCACCACAGGACAGAATGGTGAGGAAGGCTACACCTTC. The whole variable domain, remainder taken from reference TRBV2 and TRBJ1-2, is EPEVTQTPSHQVTQMGQEVILRCVPISNHLYFYWYRQILGQKVEFLVSFYNNEISEKSEIFDDQFSVERPDGSNFTLKIRSTKLEDSAMYFCATTGQNGEEGYTFGSGTRLTVV.

The chain joins TRBV5-6 to TRBJ1-2; tentative D call: TRBD1 (5 bases). Germline-derived CDR1 and CDR2 are SGHDT and YYEEEE. The CDR3 covers 12 residues. V was clipped by 1 base and J by 9 bases, with 10 bases between them. CDR3 sequence reads: CASSLQGFSYTF. Written as DNA, the CDR3 is TGTGCCAGCAGCTTGCAGGGATTTAGCTACACCTTC.

The genes are TRBV5-1 and TRBJ1-5, with a possible D match to TRBD1 (5 bases). V lost 3 bases to trimming and J lost 7 bases, with 14 bases between them. CDR1 and CDR2 (germline): SGHRS, YFSETQ. This CDR3 region has 14 residues. The CDR3 region has the DNA TGCGCCAGCAGCTGGGGAGGGGATGAACAGCCCCAGCATTTT. Protein: CASSWGGDEQPQHF.